This is a list of T cell receptor beta chains from one sample in a study of identical twins. TCRdb called the 5' RACE reads again in MiXCR, with one record for every CDR3 protein. Among about 690,000 distinct CDR3 sequences listed, over 5% were seen once. The sample was naive T cells sorted from blood. Every receptor here comes from a man aged 18 to 35 in good health. CDR3s include the opening cysteine and the closing phenylalanine or tryptophan. Fields, in order: V gene, D gene, J gene, CDR3 protein. A D gene is named only where the DNA matches it firmly.

V: TRBV12-3/TRBV12-4; D: -; J: TRBJ2-1; CDR3: CASSNQQGRAEQFF
V: TRBV12-3/TRBV12-4; D: TRBD1; J: TRBJ1-5; CDR3: CASRDRVGNQPQHF
V: TRBV10-1; D: -; J: TRBJ2-2; CDR3: CASSSVNTGELFF
V: TRBV9; D: -; J: TRBJ1-1; CDR3: CASSADGVSEAFF
V: TRBV25-1; D: -; J: TRBJ2-2; CDR3: CASSEVGGLANTGELFF
V: TRBV7-9; D: -; J: TRBJ2-3; CDR3: CASSVQLTTDTQYF
V: TRBV12-3/TRBV12-4; D: -; J: TRBJ1-2; CDR3: CASRPPGRENYGYTF
V: TRBV20-1; D: -; J: TRBJ2-2; CDR3: CSARPTGFGSTGELFF
V: TRBV9; D: -; J: TRBJ1-2; CDR3: CASSEGTSLNYGYTF
V: TRBV29-1; D: -; J: TRBJ1-2; CDR3: CSVVVDGYTF
V: TRBV21-1; D: -; J: TRBJ2-2; CDR3: CASSKQGASGTGELFF
V: TRBV20-1; D: -; J: TRBJ2-5; CDR3: CSAQLRGRETQYF
V: TRBV6-5; D: -; J: TRBJ1-2; CDR3: CASSSSYGYTF
V: TRBV7-9; D: -; J: TRBJ1-2; CDR3: CATALPGGADYTF
V: TRBV11-3; D: -; J: TRBJ2-3; CDR3: CASSFTGTNPYTDTQYF
V: TRBV5-6; D: -; J: TRBJ2-3; CDR3: CASRALGDADTQYF
V: TRBV5-1; D: TRBD2; J: TRBJ2-2; CDR3: CASFTQAGGLGELFF
V: TRBV28; D: -; J: TRBJ1-6; CDR3: CASSFRAQGNSPLHF
V: TRBV12-3/TRBV12-4; D: -; J: TRBJ1-1; CDR3: CASSPIGASFWNTEAFF
V: TRBV12-3/TRBV12-4; D: -; J: TRBJ2-1; CDR3: CASSSTLLRGEQFF
V: TRBV28; D: -; J: TRBJ2-7; CDR3: CASGDRLEQYF
V: TRBV7-8; D: TRBD2; J: TRBJ2-5; CDR3: CASSSAGMETQYF
V: TRBV4-2; D: -; J: TRBJ2-5; CDR3: CASSQEFEGSETQYF
V: TRBV5-8; D: -; J: TRBJ2-2; CDR3: CATATNTGELFF
V: TRBV5-6; D: -; J: TRBJ2-2; CDR3: CASSFRTRRTGELFF
V: TRBV5-1; D: -; J: TRBJ2-3; CDR3: CASTEMGTPLDTQYF
V: TRBV7-6; D: -; J: TRBJ1-1; CDR3: CASSSLRPPDTGVAFF
V: TRBV10-3; D: -; J: TRBJ1-4; CDR3: CAIRDPAATNEKLFF
V: TRBV5-6; D: -; J: TRBJ1-4; CDR3: CASSPDGGIYEKLFF
V: TRBV20-1; D: -; J: TRBJ2-3; CDR3: CSAHREDTQYF
V: TRBV27; D: -; J: TRBJ2-3; CDR3: CASSLSREIGRATTDTQYF
V: TRBV7-9; D: -; J: TRBJ1-5; CDR3: CASSPGRMEPQHF